One sample yielded the 29 T cell receptor beta chains listed below, sequenced in a study of shared T cell receptors in the human thymus. Assay used: immunoSEQ multiplex PCR; TCRdb lists only in-frame clones, some missing. The sample consists of hundreds of thousands of clones, over 75% of them appearing once. The same sample was also studied in work on human thymus T cells.

The sample comprised thymocytes. These TCRs come from a boy less than two years old with a congenital heart defect.

J is TRBJ1-1 and V is TRBV27, with a tentative D call TRBD1 (6 bases). The CDR3 has 14 amino acids. From germline, CDR1 is MNHEY and CDR2 SMNVEV (reference sequence). Trimming shortened V by 9 bases and J by 0 bases, and 14 bases separated the two germline ends. CDR3 nucleotide sequence: TGTGCCAGTTACCGGGACACTTTGAACACTGAAGCTTTCTTT. Protein product: CASYRDTLNTEAFF.

The chain couples TRBV19 to TRBJ2-7, with TRBD2 as a possible D gene (6 bases). The germline CDR1 and CDR2 sequences are LNHDA and SQIVND (reference sequence). Trimming removed 5 bases at V and 2 bases at J, with 10 bases between. The CDR3 extends over 13 amino acids. The CDR3 spells CASSWGVAYEQYF. The CDR3, as DNA: TGTGCCAGTAGTTGGGGGGTCGCCTACGAGCAGTACTTC.

The genes are TRBV5-1 and TRBJ1-3, with D possibly matching TRBD1 (5 bases). Germline-derived CDR1 and CDR2 are SGHRS and YFSETQ. The CDR3 covers 18 residues. V shed 0 bases and J shed 0 bases, with 16 bases lying between them. Here the CDR3 DNA reads TGCGCCAGCAGCTTGGTGGGGGGAACCGTTCGCTCTGGAAACACCATATATTTT. It encodes CASSLVGGTVRSGNTIYF.

This clone was counted a single time. This chain links TRBV5-1 with TRBJ2-5; the D gene is possibly TRBD1 (7 bases). V lost 1 base and J lost 4, with 11 bases in between. This CDR3 region has 14 residues. CDR1 and CDR2 (germline): SGHRS, YFSETQ. The CDR3 loop reads CASSLSQGGETQYF. CDR3 nucleotide sequence: TGCGCCAGCAGCTTGAGCCAGGGGGGAGAGACCCAGTACTTC.

This clone appeared once. V is TRBV5-1 and J is TRBJ2-3; 7 bases match TRBD2. Trimming cost V 3 bases and J 0 bases; bases outside gene matches: 10. In germline, CDR1 is SGHRS, CDR2 YFSETQ. The CDR3 has 17 residues. The CDR3 bases are TGCGCCAGCAGCTATCGGCGGGAGCGTGGTAGCACAGATACGCAGTATTTT. Translating gives CASSYRRERGSTDTQYF. Filled out from reference TRBV5-1 and TRBJ2-3, the complete variable domain reads KAGVTQTPRYLIKTRGQQVTLSCSPISGHRSVSWYQQTPGQGLQFLFEYFSETQRNKGNFPGRFSGRQFSNSRSEMNVSTLELGDSALYLCASSYRRERGSTDTQYFGPGTRLTVL.

J is TRBJ2-6 and V is TRBV4-3, with 9 nucleotides matching TRBD1. Looked up from germline, CDR1 is LGHNA and CDR2 is YSLEER. The CDR3 has 18 amino acids. The ends lost 7 bases at V and 0 bases at J; junction bases unmatched: 10. The CDR3 spells CASTRTGAPHSGANVLTF. CDR3 DNA sequence: TGCGCCAGCACCCGGACAGGGGCCCCTCACTCTGGGGCCAACGTCCTGACTTTC.

This chain links TRBV5-6 with TRBJ1-3; TRBD1 matches at 8 bases. The junction had 3 bases not matched to a gene; V was cut back by 4 bases and J by 0 bases. Germline loops: CDR1 SGHDT, CDR2 YYEEEE. CDR3 size: 15 residues. DNA of the CDR3: TGTGCCAGCAGCAGACAGGGGAGCTCTGGAAACACCATATATTTT. Translating gives CASSRQGSSGNTIYF.

The chain combines TRBV11-2 with TRBJ2-3; TRBD1 aligns across 7 bases. Germline trimming cut 1 base from V and 4 bases from J; bases unmatched to any gene: 17. Germline V gene data show CDR1 as SGHAT and CDR2 as FQNNGV. This CDR3 region has 19 residues. The CDR3 region is CASSLAQGNHTHPSDTQYF. The CDR3 coding sequence is TGTGCCAGCAGCTTAGCACAGGGGAACCATACCCACCCCTCAGATACGCAGTATTTT.

The chain employs TRBV6-1 and TRBJ2-2; D perhaps matches TRBD2 (6 bases). CDR3 length: 15 residues. V dropped 5 bases and J dropped 3 bases, with 13 bases sitting between them. Per germline, CDR1 MNHNS and CDR2 SASEGT. The CDR3 here is CASSSLGGYTGELFF. CDR3 DNA: TGTGCCAGCAGTTCTCTTGGGGGGTACACCGGGGAGCTGTTTTTT.

V is TRBV10-1 and J is TRBJ2-2; TRBD2 aligns across 8 bases. The junction had 8 bases not matched to a gene; V was cut back by 10 bases and J by 4 bases. Germline V lookup: CDR1 WNHNN, CDR2 SYGVQD (reference sequence). The CDR3 is made up of 14 amino acids. CDR3 bases: TGCGCCACCCAGCGGGAGTCAAGCACCGGGGAGCTGTTTTTT. Translating it yields CATQRESSTGELFF.

The rearrangement joins TRBV10-3 to TRBJ2-7, with TRBD2 matching 11 bases. CDR1 is ENHRY and CDR2 is SYGVKD in the germline V gene. Trimming removed 5 bases from V and 3 bases from J; junction bases left unmatched: 12. There are 17 residues in the CDR3. CDR3 sequence reads: CAISPPLAGDTLYEQYF. Written as DNA, the CDR3 is TGTGCCATCAGTCCCCCACTAGCGGGAGACACTCTCTACGAGCAGTACTTC.

This chain uses TRBV7-6 with TRBJ2-1; 15 nucleotides match TRBD2. Germline CDR1 reads SGHVS; CDR2 reads FNYEAQ. The CDR3 has 17 residues. Trimming at V came to 1 base and at J to 7 bases, leaving 5 bases not matched to a gene. The CDR3 DNA follows: TGTGCCAGCAGCTTAGGGACTAGCGGGAGGGCTTCAAATGAGCAGTTCTTC. Encoded protein: CASSLGTSGRASNEQFF.

The chain is built from TRBV15 and TRBJ2-1; TRBD2 matches 10 bases. Germline values: CDR1 LNHNV, CDR2 YYDKDF (reference sequence). V was pared by 0 bases and J by 7 bases, with 6 bases of the junction left unmatched. This CDR3 spans 16 amino acids. Here the CDR3 reads CATSRESGRVGNEQFF. The CDR3 DNA is TGTGCCACCAGCAGAGAAAGCGGGAGGGTGGGGAATGAGCAGTTCTTC.

This clone was counted only a few times. The chain links TRBV19 to TRBJ1-3; 7 nucleotides line up with TRBD1. Germline V gene sequence: CDR1 LNHDA, CDR2 SQIVND (reference sequence). Trimming took 7 bases from V and 0 from J; bases not matched to a gene: 9. The CDR3 length is 16 residues. The CDR3 DNA sequence: TGTGCCAGTATCCGAGGACAGGTGGACTCTGGAAACACCATATATTTT. It translates to CASIRGQVDSGNTIYF. Variable domain in full (rest from reference TRBV19 and TRBJ1-3): DGGITQSPKYLFRKEGQNVTLSCEQNLNHDAMYWYRQDPGQGLRLIYYSQIVNDFQKGDIAEGYSVSREKKESFPLTVTSAQKNPTAFYLCASIRGQVDSGNTIYFGEGSWLTVV.

The gene calls are TRBV5-6 and TRBJ1-3, with D possibly TRBD1 on 5 matching bases. This CDR3 has 16 residues. Germline CDR1 is SGHDT and CDR2 is YYEEEE. V was pared by 4 bases and J by 4 bases, with 18 bases between. In nucleotides, the CDR3 is TGTGCCAGCAGCCTGATCAAAGGACAACCAGGAAACACCATATATTTT. Translated, it gives CASSLIKGQPGNTIYF.

The chain carries TRBV4-3 and TRBJ1-2; 7 bases agree with TRBD1. J was trimmed by 0 bases and V by 3 bases; bases with no gene match: 10. There are 17 residues in the CDR3. Germline-derived CDR1 and CDR2 are LGHNA and YSLEER. The chain's CDR3 is CASSQFRQGTANYGYTF. As DNA, the CDR3 is TGCGCCAGCAGCCAGTTCAGACAGGGAACAGCTAACTATGGCTACACCTTC.

This clone came up once. The rearrangement joins TRBV12-5 to TRBJ2-1, with 7 bases lining up with TRBD2. The CDR3 spans 12 residues. V lost 6 bases and J lost 8; bases outside the gene matches: 4. Germline V gives CDR1 LGHNT, CDR2 FRNRAP. CDR3 residues: CASGRAGYEQFF. In DNA form, the CDR3 reads TGTGCTAGTGGCCGAGCGGGGTATGAGCAGTTCTTC.

V gene TRBV7-7 combines with J gene TRBJ2-5; D may be TRBD1 (6 bases). The CDR3 has 17 amino acids. V was clipped by 2 bases and J by 2 bases, with 18 bases between them. Germline V lookup: CDR1 SSHAT, CDR2 FNYEAQ (reference sequence). CDR3 sequence reads: CASSLYDRSSGQETQYF. The CDR3 DNA reads TGTGCCAGCAGCTTATATGACAGGTCCTCAGGTCAAGAGACCCAGTACTTC.

The chain uses TRBV28 and TRBJ1-2; maybe TRBD1 (5 bases). The ends were cut back, 6 bases at V and 8 bases at J, with 16 bases in the middle. Germline V gives CDR1 MDHEN, CDR2 SYDVKM. The CDR3 extends over 13 amino acids. CDR3 bases: TGTGCCAGCAGATATAAGGGGTTCCGGGGCTACACCTTC. It translates to CASRYKGFRGYTF.

The J gene is TRBJ2-7, the V gene TRBV28; possible D gene TRBD1, 5 bases. This CDR3 is built from 18 residues. The V and J ends lost 3 bases and 3 bases respectively, with 24 bases between them. Germline assignment: CDR1 MDHEN and CDR2 SYDVKM. CDR3 loop: CASSLPQQPLPGFYEQYF. The CDR3 region has the DNA TGTGCCAGCAGTTTGCCACAACAACCACTTCCAGGGTTCTACGAGCAGTACTTC.

This rearrangement joins TRBV6-1 to TRBJ2-1; tentative D call: TRBD2 (5 bases). This CDR3 is 14 amino acids long. The V gene lost 6 bases and the J gene lost 0 bases, with 9 bases spanning the gap. The V gene's germline CDR1 is MNHNS and CDR2 SASEGT. CDR3 sequence (DNA): TGTGCCAGCAGGAGAGCGGCCTCCTACAATGAGCAGTTCTTC. It codes for CASRRAASYNEQFF.

The chain links TRBV11-2 to TRBJ2-7, with a tentative D call TRBD2 (5 bases). This CDR3 is 14 amino acids long. V lost 4 bases to trimming and J lost 3 bases, with 13 bases between them. From germline, CDR1 is SGHAT and CDR2 FQNNGV. This chain's CDR3 is CASSSLGAFYEQYF. CDR3 DNA: TGTGCCAGCAGCTCGTTGGGAGCTTTCTACGAGCAGTACTTC. The full variable domain, completed using reference TRBV11-2 and TRBJ2-7, is EAGVAQSPRYKIIEKRQSVAFWCNPISGHATLYWYQQILGQGPKLLIQFQNNGVVDDSQLPKDRFSAERLKGVDSTLKIQPAKLEDSAVYLCASSSLGAFYEQYFGPGTRLTVT.

The gene calls are TRBV4-1 and TRBJ1-2; a possible D gene is TRBD1 (6 bases). The CDR3 contains 16 residues. V dropped 4 bases and J dropped 4 bases, with 19 bases sitting between them. The germline gives CDR1 MGHRA, CDR2 YSYEKL. CDR3 sequence: CASSPPKGDSPYGYTF. The DNA of the CDR3 is TGCGCCAGCAGCCCCCCGAAGGGGGATTCGCCCTATGGCTACACCTTC.

This rearrangement joins TRBV27 to TRBJ2-1; no definite D call. V lost 3 bases, J lost 0 bases, and 9 bases lay in between. Germline V gene data show CDR1 as MNHEY and CDR2 as SMNVEV (reference sequence). The CDR3 length is 15 residues. The CDR3 nucleotides are TGTGCCAGCAGTTTCCGGGTGAGCTCCTACAATGAGCAGTTCTTC. This gives the protein CASSFRVSSYNEQFF.

This clone was picked up one time. For the CDR3, the DNA is TGTGCCAGCAGCGCGGGACAGACCTATGGCTACACCTTC. Translating gives CASSAGQTYGYTF. The chain uses TRBV6-1 and TRBJ1-2; TRBD1 matches at 7 bases. Looked up from germline, CDR1 is MNHNS and CDR2 is SASEGT. With V trimmed by 6 bases and J by 4 bases, 5 bases remained unmatched. The CDR3 spans 13 residues.

The genes are TRBV7-9 and TRBJ2-7, with D possibly matching TRBD2 (6 bases). CDR1 and CDR2 (germline): SEHNR, FQNEAQ (reference sequence). The CDR3 is 14 amino acids. V lost 5 bases and J 5 bases, leaving 16 bases between the germline ends. The DNA for the CDR3 is TGTGCCAGCAGCCCTTCGCCTAGGAGGGACGAGCAGTACTTC. Protein: CASSPSPRRDEQYF.

V gene TRBV7-9 combines with J gene TRBJ2-7; the match to TRBD2 covers 11 bases. The germline CDR1 and CDR2 sequences are SEHNR and FQNEAQ (reference sequence). The CDR3 covers 16 residues. V trimming: 5 bases; J trimming: 2 bases; junction bases outside the gene matches: 8. Written as DNA, the CDR3 is TGTGCCAGCAGCCACATTACTAGCGGGGGACCCTACGAGCAGTACTTC. It encodes CASSHITSGGPYEQYF.

The chain carries TRBV27 and TRBJ2-1; tentative D call: TRBD2 (5 bases). The CDR3 runs to 18 residues. The germline V and J ends were trimmed by 1 base and 3 bases, with 19 bases remaining between them. Germline V lookup: CDR1 MNHEY, CDR2 SMNVEV (reference sequence). The CDR3 bases are TGTGCCAGCAGTTTATTGGCACTCACTAGAGGTAACTACAATGAGCAGTTCTTC. Translating gives CASSLLALTRGNYNEQFF.

This chain joins TRBV5-1 and TRBJ1-1; 11 nucleotides match TRBD1. Germline values: CDR1 SGHRS, CDR2 YFSETQ. The V gene end was trimmed by 7 bases and the J gene end by 4 bases; junction bases not matched to a gene: 12. This CDR3 comprises 16 residues. The CDR3 region has the DNA TGCGCCAGCCGCCCGGGACAGGGGGTCGGGTGCACTGAAGCTTTCTTT. Protein: CASRPGQGVGCTEAFF.